This entry lists 16 T cell receptor beta chains sequenced from one sample in a study of shared clonotypes between healthy human individuals. Clones were read by immunoSEQ multiplex PCR, and TCRdb kept only the in-frame ones, dropping some. The data contain about 490,000 clones, 60% to 85% of them singletons. Sequenced sample: PBMCs. These receptors were obtained from a middle-aged woman in good health. Some clones in this sample may be carry-over from other donors' samples.

This clone was counted once. V usage is TRBV5-4 and J usage is TRBJ2-2, with TRBD1 as a possible D gene (6 bases). The CDR3 extends over 14 amino acids. Trimming removed 0 bases from V and 7 bases from J, with 10 bases in between. The V gene's germline CDR1 is SGHNT and CDR2 YYREEE (reference sequence). The CDR3 sequence: CASSLDRDRGELFF. Here the CDR3 DNA reads TGTGCCAGCAGCTTGGACAGGGATCGCGGGGAGCTGTTTTTT.

The chain uses TRBV6-5 and TRBJ1-1; D is uncertain. Germline V gene lookup returns CDR1 MNHEY and CDR2 SVGAGI. The V end was cut by 8 bases, the J end by 1 base, with 14 bases between. The length of the CDR3 is 14 residues. CDR3 amino acids: CASRRMVSNTEAFF. CDR3 nucleotide sequence: TGTGCCAGCCGTCGAATGGTATCGAACACTGAAGCTTTCTTT.

This clone was detected a few times. A clone one base away is much larger, so this may be a read error. Other nucleotide sequences from this sample produce the same CDR3. The chain combines TRBV28 with TRBJ1-2; D is uncertain. Germline V lookup: CDR1 MDHEN, CDR2 SYDVKM. This CDR3 is 14 amino acids long. The CDR3, as DNA: TGTGCCAGCACCTTGACACATCTTAACTATGGCTATACCTTC. Translated, it gives CASTLTHLNYGYTF.

J is TRBJ2-7 and V is TRBV12-1; TRBD1 is the table's D call and was not checked against the DNA. TRBV12-1 is a listed pseudogene. The CDR3 sequence is 15 residues long. This CDR3 is CASFGQAATLYEQYF. CDR3 bases: TGTGCCAGCTTCGGACAGGCGGCTACACTCTACGAGCAGTACTTC.

J is TRBJ1-1 and V is TRBV30, with D maybe TRBD1 (5 bases). CDR1 GTSNPN and CDR2 SVGIG come from the germline V gene (reference sequence). V lost 2 bases to trimming and J lost 1 base, with 17 bases between them. The CDR3 contains 16 residues. This CDR3 reads CAWSTPRQRRNTEAFF. CDR3 coding DNA: TGTGCCTGGAGTACCCCCAGACAGAGAAGGAACACTGAAGCTTTCTTT.

This chain connects TRBV2 to TRBJ2-7; 8 bases map to TRBD2. The germline V gene has CDR1 SNHLY and CDR2 FYNNEI. Trimming took 8 bases from V and 6 from J; bases not matched to a gene: 15. The CDR3 has 15 amino acids. CDR3 region: CASGGVSGTTGEQYF. In DNA form, the CDR3 reads TGTGCCAGCGGCGGGGTTAGCGGGACAACGGGCGAGCAGTACTTC.

The chain's CDR3 is CASKVVGLDTQYF. CDR3 DNA: TGTGCCAGCAAGGTGGTGGGACTCGATACGCAGTATTTT. The rearrangement joins TRBV2 to TRBJ2-3, with D possibly matching TRBD2 (6 bases). The CDR3 runs 13 residues. The V end was cut by 7 bases, the J end by 6 bases, with 14 bases between. Germline lookup yields CDR1 SNHLY and CDR2 FYNNEI.

V usage is TRBV11-2 and J usage is TRBJ2-2; 7 nucleotides match TRBD1. This CDR3 is built from 15 residues. The V segment lost 3 bases and the J segment 9 bases; nucleotides outside the gene matches: 10. CDR1 is SGHAT, CDR2 FQNNGV, per germline. CDR3 sequence reads: CASSLPGAGGRELFF. The DNA for the CDR3 is TGTGCCAGCAGCTTGCCAGGGGCAGGGGGAAGGGAGCTGTTTTTT.

The chain carries TRBV6-5 and TRBJ2-7, with TRBD2 matching 7 bases. V gave up 8 bases and J gave up 3 bases; unmatched junction bases: 10. In germline, CDR1 is MNHEY, CDR2 SVGAGI. CDR3 length equals 14 residues. The CDR3 loop is CASLSGTIRYEQYF. CDR3 nucleotides: TGTGCCAGCCTCTCAGGGACTATCCGCTACGAGCAGTACTTC.

This chain links TRBV19 with TRBJ2-2; 14 nucleotides agree with TRBD2. Per the germline V gene, CDR1 is LNHDA and CDR2 is SQIVND (reference sequence). The CDR3 extends over 18 amino acids. Trimming removed 5 bases from V and 5 bases from J; junction bases left unmatched: 10. In DNA, the CDR3 is TGTGCCAGTAGTCCGCGGACTAGCGGGAGGACTTTGACCGGGGAGCTGTTTTTT. This sequence encodes CASSPRTSGRTLTGELFF.

V and J are TRBV5-1 and TRBJ1-1; 9 nucleotides match TRBD1. The CDR3 loop spans 15 amino acids. From germline, CDR1 is SGHRS and CDR2 YFSETQ. The V segment lost 4 bases and the J segment 4 bases; nucleotides outside the gene matches: 8. CDR3 amino acids: CASSPGTGWVTEAFF. The CDR3 bases are TGCGCCAGCAGCCCAGGGACAGGGTGGGTCACTGAAGCTTTCTTT.

The gene calls are TRBV5-5 and TRBJ1-4, with a possible D match to TRBD1 (5 bases). The CDR3 covers 15 residues. Between the trimmed V and J ends, which lost 2 bases and 7 bases, there was a span of 15 bases. In germline, CDR1 is SGHKS, CDR2 YYEKEE (reference sequence). The DNA of the CDR3 is TGTGCCAGCAGCTTATCACCTCCAGGGATTGAAAAACTGTTTTTT. Translating it yields CASSLSPPGIEKLFF.

The chain recombines TRBV30 with TRBJ2-5; TRBD1 or TRBD2 may be the D gene (5 bases each). The ends were cut back, 3 bases at V and 5 bases at J, with 10 bases in the middle. Germline V gene sequence: CDR1 GTSNPN, CDR2 SVGIG (reference sequence). This CDR3 spans 12 amino acids. CDR3 nucleotide sequence: TGTGCCTGGAGGAGGGACCGGGAGACCCAGTACTTC. It translates to CAWRRDRETQYF.

The chain joins TRBV27 to TRBJ1-5; the D is unclear. Trimming left V 6 bases short and J 2 bases short, with 8 bases between. CDR3 length: 13 residues. Germline V gene sequence: CDR1 MNHEY, CDR2 SMNVEV (reference sequence). The CDR3 loop reads CASRIYGNQPQHF. CDR3 coding DNA: TGTGCCAGCAGAATATATGGCAATCAGCCCCAGCATTTT.

The chain has TRBV7-8 and TRBJ2-3, with unresolved D. Looked up from germline, CDR1 is SGHVS and CDR2 is FQNEAQ. Trimming shortened V by 2 bases and J by 7 bases, and 7 bases separated the two germline ends. This CDR3 has 12 residues. The DNA for the CDR3 is TGTGCCAGCAGCTTACGCGTTAATACGCAGTATTTT. Protein sequence: CASSLRVNTQYF.

The chain recombines TRBV18 with TRBJ1-1; 10 nucleotides match TRBD1. The J segment lost 6 bases and the V segment lost 2 bases, leaving 3 bases of the junction unmatched. CDR1 and CDR2 (germline): KGHSH, LQKENI. This CDR3 spans 14 amino acids. The CDR3 DNA is TGTGCCAGCTCACCAGGGACAGGGGATCCTGAAGCTTTCTTT. Translating gives CASSPGTGDPEAFF.